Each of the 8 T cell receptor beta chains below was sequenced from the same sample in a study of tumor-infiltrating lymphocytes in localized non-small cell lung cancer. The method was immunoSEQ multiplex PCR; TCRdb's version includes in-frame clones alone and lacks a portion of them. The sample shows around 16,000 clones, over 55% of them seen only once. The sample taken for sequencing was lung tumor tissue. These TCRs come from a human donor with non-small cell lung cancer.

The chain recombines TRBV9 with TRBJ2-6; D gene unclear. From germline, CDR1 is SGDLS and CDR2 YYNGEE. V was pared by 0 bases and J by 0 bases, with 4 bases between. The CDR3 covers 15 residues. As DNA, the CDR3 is TGTGCCAGCAGCGTAGCGTCCTCTGGGGCCAACGTCCTGACTTTC. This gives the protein CASSVASSGANVLTF.

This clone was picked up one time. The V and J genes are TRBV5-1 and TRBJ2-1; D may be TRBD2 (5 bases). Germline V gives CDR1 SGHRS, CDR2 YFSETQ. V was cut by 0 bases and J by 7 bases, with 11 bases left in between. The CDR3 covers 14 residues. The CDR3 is CASSLGSSTNEQFF. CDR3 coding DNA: TGCGCCAGCAGCTTGGGTTCTAGCACGAATGAGCAGTTCTTC.

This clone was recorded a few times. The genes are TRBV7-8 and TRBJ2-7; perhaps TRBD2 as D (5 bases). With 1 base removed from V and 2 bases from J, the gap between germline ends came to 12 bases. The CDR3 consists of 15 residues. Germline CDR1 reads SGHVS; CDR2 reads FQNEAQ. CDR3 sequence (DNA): TGTGCCAGCAGCTTAGAACTAGGCTTCCCCTACGAGCAGTACTTC. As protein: CASSLELGFPYEQYF.

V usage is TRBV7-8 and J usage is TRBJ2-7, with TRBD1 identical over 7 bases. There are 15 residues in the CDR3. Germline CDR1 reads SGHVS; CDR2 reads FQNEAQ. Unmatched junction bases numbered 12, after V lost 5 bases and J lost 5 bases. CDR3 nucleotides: TGTGCCAGCAGCCGAGAACCGACAGGGAAGGACGAGCAGTACTTC. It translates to CASSREPTGKDEQYF.

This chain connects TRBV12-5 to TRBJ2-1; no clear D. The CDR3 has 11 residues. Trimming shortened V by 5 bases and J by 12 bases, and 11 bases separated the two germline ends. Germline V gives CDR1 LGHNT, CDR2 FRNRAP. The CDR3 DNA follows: TGTGCTAGTGGTGGTTCGTATAGGCAGTTCTTC. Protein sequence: CASGGSYRQFF.

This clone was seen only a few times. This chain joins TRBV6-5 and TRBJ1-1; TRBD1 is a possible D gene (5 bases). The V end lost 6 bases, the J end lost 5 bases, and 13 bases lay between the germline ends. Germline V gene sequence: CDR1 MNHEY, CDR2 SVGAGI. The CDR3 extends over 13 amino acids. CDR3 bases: TGTGCCAGCAGGGCTTGGGGCGGTACTGAAGCTTTCTTT. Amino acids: CASRAWGGTEAFF.

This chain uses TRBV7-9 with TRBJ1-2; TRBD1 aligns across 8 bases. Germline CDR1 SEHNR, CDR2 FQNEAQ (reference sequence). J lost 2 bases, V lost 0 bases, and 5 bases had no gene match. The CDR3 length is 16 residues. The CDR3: CASSLAGQGGNYGYTF. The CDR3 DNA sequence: TGTGCCAGCAGCTTAGCCGGACAGGGCGGCAACTATGGCTACACCTTC. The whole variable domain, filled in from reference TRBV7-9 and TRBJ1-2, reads DTGVSQNPRHKITKRGQNVTFRCDPISEHNRLYWYRQTLGQGPEFLTYFQNEAQLEKSRLLSDRFSAERPKGSFSTLEIQRTEQGDSAMYLCASSLAGQGGNYGYTFGSGTRLTVV.

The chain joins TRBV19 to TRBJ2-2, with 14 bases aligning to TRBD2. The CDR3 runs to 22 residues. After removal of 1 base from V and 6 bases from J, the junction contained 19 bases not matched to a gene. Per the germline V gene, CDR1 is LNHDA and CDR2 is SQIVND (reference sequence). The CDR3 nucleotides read TGTGCCAGTAGTATAGTAAGGGATTGGGGACTAGCGGGAGTAATAGGTGCCGGGGAGCTGTTTTTT. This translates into CASSIVRDWGLAGVIGAGELFF.